Below, 27 T cell receptor beta chains from the same sample are listed, as sequenced in a study of T-cell reconstitution after alpha-beta-depleted transplantation in children. Unique molecular identifiers featured in how the TCRbeta library was prepared. TCRdb processed the PCR reads anew with MiXCR; each CDR3 protein has one entry. This sample has approximately 88,000 distinct CDR3 sequences, with 12% found just once. The sample in question was PBMCs from the stem cell graft donor, obtained from the stem cell graft. The source is a human donor who donated a stem cell graft to a child with inherited bone marrow failure.

This clonotype was seen at least ten times. This chain links TRBV7-3 with TRBJ1-1; 8 nucleotides align to TRBD1. V was clipped by 4 bases and J by 5 bases; unmatched bases: 15. The CDR3 sequence is 17 residues long. The germline V gene encodes CDR1 SGHTA and CDR2 FQGTGA. The CDR3 DNA is TGTGCCAGCAGCTCCAGGACAGGGATAAATTCCCCTACTGAAGCTTTCTTT. Encoded protein: CASSSRTGINSPTEAFF.

This clonotype was detected many times. This chain joins TRBV7-2 and TRBJ2-1; TRBD1 aligns across 9 bases. This CDR3 region has 17 residues. J was trimmed by 5 bases and V by 1 base; bases with no gene match: 9. The germline V gene encodes CDR1 SGHTA and CDR2 FQGNSA. In nucleotides, the CDR3 is TGTGCCAGCAGCTTAGGGGACAGGGTAATTTCTCACAATGAGCAGTTCTTC. It codes for CASSLGDRVISHNEQFF.

This clonotype was found many times. V and J are TRBV21-1 and TRBJ2-5. TRBV21-1 corresponds to a pseudogene. The CDR3 length is 16 residues. This CDR3 reads CASSMPAKGNQETQYF. CDR3 nucleotides: TGTGCCAGCAGCATGCCGGCCAAGGGGAACCAAGAGACCCAGTACTTC.

This clonotype was seen ten or more times. The V and J genes are TRBV12-3 or TRBV12-4 and TRBJ2-2, with 8 nucleotides matching TRBD1. This CDR3 contains 15 residues. The trim removed 4 bases at V and 5 bases at J, leaving 6 bases unmatched. The CDR3 region is CASSYGQGGTGELFF. For the CDR3, the DNA is TGTGCCAGCAGTTACGGACAGGGTGGGACCGGGGAGCTGTTTTTT.

This clonotype was found a few times. The chain carries TRBV11-2 and TRBJ2-7; D is ambiguous. The germline CDR1 and CDR2 sequences are SGHAT and FQNNGV. V was cut by 2 bases and J by 5 bases, with 7 bases left in between. The CDR3 extends over 12 amino acids. CDR3 bases: TGTGCCAGCAGCTTAACCGAGAACGAGCAGTACTTC. The encoded protein is CASSLTENEQYF.

This clonotype was observed at least ten times. A read error is possible here, since a much larger clone lies one base away. The V gene is TRBV7-2, the J gene TRBJ2-1; TRBD2 matches 7 bases. Germline values: CDR1 SGHTA, CDR2 FQGNSA. This CDR3 has 16 amino acids. V trimming: 1 base; J trimming: 14 bases; junction bases outside the gene matches: 17. The chain's CDR3 is CASSLEGTTGRHGKFF. Here the CDR3 DNA reads TGTGCCAGCAGCTTAGAGGGGACTACCGGGAGACATGGAAAGTTCTTC.

Many counts were recorded for this clonotype. The J gene is TRBJ2-7, the V gene TRBV4-3, with D maybe TRBD2 (5 bases). Trimming stripped 3 bases from V and 7 bases from J, with 13 bases between. The CDR3 contains 13 residues. Germline V lookup: CDR1 LGHNA, CDR2 YSLEER. The CDR3 loop is CASSQGSGWEQYF. In DNA form, the CDR3 reads TGCGCCAGCAGCCAGGGGAGCGGATGGGAGCAGTACTTC.

At least ten counts were recorded for this clonotype. The chain couples TRBV7-9 to TRBJ2-3; D is possibly TRBD1 (6 bases). Trimming shortened V by 7 bases and J by 2 bases, and 13 bases separated the two germline ends. CDR1 and CDR2 from the germline V gene are SEHNR and FQNEAQ (reference sequence). This CDR3 contains 14 residues. The DNA of the CDR3 is TGTGCCAGCACCCAAGGACAGACCACAGATACGCAGTATTTT. Translated, it gives CASTQGQTTDTQYF.

At least ten counts were recorded for this clonotype. The chain employs TRBV10-3 and TRBJ2-1, with 7 bases aligning to TRBD1. The V gene's germline CDR1 is ENHRY and CDR2 SYGVKD. CDR3 length: 12 amino acids. Trimming cost V 10 bases and J 0 bases; bases outside gene matches: 0. The DNA for the CDR3 is TGTGCCAGGGACAGCTCCTACAATGAGCAGTTCTTC. Its translation is CARDSSYNEQFF.

This clonotype was counted at least ten times. The rearrangement joins TRBV4-1 to TRBJ1-5; D remains unclear. The CDR3 contains 15 residues. Deletions cut 1 base from V and 1 base from J, with 8 bases between. Germline values: CDR1 MGHRA, CDR2 YSYEKL. CDR3 DNA: TGCGCCAGCAGCCAAGTAGTATTGAGCAATCAGCCCCAGCATTTT. As protein: CASSQVVLSNQPQHF.

This clonotype was counted ten times or more. The V and J genes are TRBV20-1 and TRBJ1-4; no clear D. The germline V gene encodes CDR1 DFQATT and CDR2 SNEGSKA (reference sequence). Deletions cut 6 bases from V and 0 bases from J, with 14 bases between. The CDR3 covers 15 residues. Here the CDR3 DNA reads TGCAGTGCGCCAAAGGGAGGCGCAACTAATGAAAAACTGTTTTTT. It translates to CSAPKGGATNEKLFF.

This clonotype was seen many times. The V call is TRBV7-2, the J call TRBJ2-7; no definite D call. V was pared by 5 bases and J by 1 base, with 12 bases between. The CDR3 totals 14 residues. The germline V gene has CDR1 SGHTA and CDR2 FQGNSA. The CDR3 sequence is CASSLDPASYEQYF. The CDR3 region has the DNA TGTGCCAGCAGCCTCGATCCGGCGTCCTACGAGCAGTACTTC.

The CDR3: CASSLAGLAGEETQYF. Here the CDR3 DNA reads TGCGCCAGCAGCTTGGCCGGACTAGCGGGGGAAGAGACCCAGTACTTC. The V call is TRBV5-1, the J call TRBJ2-5; 13 bases are a match to TRBD2. After removal of 0 bases from V and 3 bases from J, the junction contained 2 bases not matched to a gene. The CDR3 runs to 16 residues. Germline assignment: CDR1 SGHRS and CDR2 YFSETQ.

There are many counts of this clonotype. The chain combines TRBV7-8 with TRBJ2-1; unclear D gene. Germline CDR1 and CDR2: SGHVS and FQNEAQ. CDR3 length equals 12 residues. V was pared by 6 bases and J by 5 bases, with 8 bases between. The DNA for the CDR3 is TGTGCCAGCAGACAGATGGACAATGAGCAGTTCTTC. Its translation: CASRQMDNEQFF.

This clonotype came up many times. One end of the junction does not line up with germline, which may come from a read error. The V and J genes are TRBV28 and TRBJ2-7, with 7 bases lining up with TRBD1. This CDR3 has 15 residues. Germline V gene data show CDR1 as MDHEN and CDR2 as SYDVKM. CDR3: CASSSNEGQLNPLGF. As DNA, the CDR3 is TGTGCCAGCAGCAGCAACGAGGGACAGTTAAACCCCTTAGGCTTC.

This clonotype was seen at least ten times. The chain carries TRBV29-1 and TRBJ2-1; weak D call: TRBD1 (5 bases). This CDR3 has 13 residues. The germline CDR1 and CDR2 sequences are SQVTM and ANQGSEA. V shed 7 bases and J shed 5 bases, with 15 bases lying between them. CDR3 protein: CSAYRILDNEQFF. CDR3 sequence (DNA): TGCAGCGCCTACAGGATATTGGACAATGAGCAGTTCTTC.

This clonotype appeared many times. The chain uses TRBV4-2 and TRBJ1-5; the D gene is possibly TRBD1 (6 bases). This CDR3 region has 12 residues. CDR1 is LGHNA, CDR2 YNFKEQ, per germline. The V end was cut by 11 bases, the J end by 4 bases, with 12 bases between. CDR3 nucleotide sequence: TGTGCCCCACAGGGTTGGAATCAGCCCCAGCATTTT. Its protein product is CAPQGWNQPQHF.

This clonotype was picked up many times. The chain couples TRBV6-2 or TRBV6-3 to TRBJ2-1; tentatively, D is TRBD2 (5 bases). This CDR3 spans 14 amino acids. Trimming stripped 0 bases from V and 7 bases from J, with 10 bases between. CDR1 and CDR2 from the germline V gene are MNHEY and SVGEGT. This chain's CDR3 is CASSYSTGMNEQFF. Here the CDR3 DNA reads TGTGCCAGCAGTTACTCGACCGGGATGAATGAGCAGTTCTTC.

This clonotype was picked up many times. The genes are TRBV5-1 and TRBJ2-1; D is ambiguous. V was shortened by 0 bases and J by 7 bases, with 8 bases between the two germline ends. This CDR3 comprises 13 residues. CDR1 is SGHRS and CDR2 is YFSETQ in the germline V gene. The CDR3 protein is CASSLGPRNEQFF. The DNA of the CDR3 is TGCGCCAGCAGCTTGGGGCCGCGGAATGAGCAGTTCTTC.

This clonotype was counted many times. V usage is TRBV5-6 and J usage is TRBJ1-1; the match to TRBD1 covers 7 bases. The CDR3 sequence is 13 residues long. The trim removed 4 bases at V and 1 base at J, leaving 1 base unmatched. Germline loops: CDR1 SGHDT, CDR2 YYEEEE. This CDR3 reads CASSRDRNTEAFF. DNA of the CDR3: TGTGCCAGCAGCCGGGACAGGAACACTGAAGCTTTCTTT.

This clonotype was detected ten times or more. This sequence joins TRBV24-1 and TRBJ2-1; D is unclear. The CDR3 extends over 11 amino acids. The V gene's germline CDR1 is KGHDR and CDR2 SFDVKD. Trimming pared 3 bases from V and 6 bases from J, leaving 2 bases between. The CDR3 spells CATSDGNEQFF. The CDR3 nucleotides are TGTGCCACCAGTGATGGCAATGAGCAGTTCTTC.

In this sample, this clonotype turned up a few times. The chain combines TRBV5-1 with TRBJ2-2; D ambiguous. Germline CDR1 is SGHRS and CDR2 is YFSETQ. The CDR3 loop spans 13 amino acids. V was pared by 2 bases and J by 6 bases, with 8 bases between. The CDR3 region is CASSLTPAGELFF. DNA for the CDR3: TGCGCCAGCAGCTTAACCCCCGCCGGGGAGCTGTTTTTT.

The chain couples TRBV28 to TRBJ2-2; TRBD2 matches at 14 bases. The germline CDR1 and CDR2 sequences are MDHEN and SYDVKM. The CDR3 loop spans 17 amino acids. Trimming took 5 bases from V and 5 from J; bases not matched to a gene: 7. The DNA for the CDR3 is TGTGCCAGCAGTCAGTGGACTAGCGGGAGGTGGACCGGGGAGCTGTTTTTT. This sequence encodes CASSQWTSGRWTGELFF.

This clonotype was detected many times. The chain joins TRBV20-1 to TRBJ2-1; D not resolved. CDR1 and CDR2 (germline): DFQATT, SNEGSKA (reference sequence). This CDR3 is built from 15 residues. Deletions cut 1 base from V and 1 base from J, with 11 bases between. CDR3 region: CSARVSWSSYNEQFF. CDR3 bases: TGCAGTGCTAGAGTTAGTTGGAGTTCCTACAATGAGCAGTTCTTC.

This clonotype was detected many times. The genes are TRBV2 and TRBJ1-3, with D unclear. The CDR3 loop spans 15 amino acids. The V end was cut by 2 bases, the J end by 0 bases, with 8 bases between. Germline CDR1 SNHLY, CDR2 FYNNEI. Here the CDR3 DNA reads TGTGCCAGCAGTGAACGGGCTTCCTCTGGAAACACCATATATTTT. It encodes CASSERASSGNTIYF.

This clonotype has a count of ten or more. The CDR3 nucleotides are TGTGCCAGCAGTCGAGAGGTGGCCCTCTACAATGAGCAGTTCTTC. It encodes CASSREVALYNEQFF. The chain carries TRBV11-3 and TRBJ2-1; D gene unclear. The CDR3 spans 15 residues. Trimming stripped 6 bases from V and 3 bases from J, with 15 bases between. Looked up from germline, CDR1 is SGHNT and CDR2 is YENEEA.

In this sample, this clonotype is medium-sized (0.01 to 0.1%). V gene TRBV5-1 combines with J gene TRBJ1-1; D gene uncertain. Germline assignment: CDR1 SGHRS and CDR2 YFSETQ. The CDR3 spans 12 residues. V gave up 5 bases and J gave up 6 bases, with 11 bases separating them. This CDR3 reads CASSLEGPEAFF. CDR3 bases: TGCGCCAGCAGTCTGGAGGGCCCTGAAGCTTTCTTT.